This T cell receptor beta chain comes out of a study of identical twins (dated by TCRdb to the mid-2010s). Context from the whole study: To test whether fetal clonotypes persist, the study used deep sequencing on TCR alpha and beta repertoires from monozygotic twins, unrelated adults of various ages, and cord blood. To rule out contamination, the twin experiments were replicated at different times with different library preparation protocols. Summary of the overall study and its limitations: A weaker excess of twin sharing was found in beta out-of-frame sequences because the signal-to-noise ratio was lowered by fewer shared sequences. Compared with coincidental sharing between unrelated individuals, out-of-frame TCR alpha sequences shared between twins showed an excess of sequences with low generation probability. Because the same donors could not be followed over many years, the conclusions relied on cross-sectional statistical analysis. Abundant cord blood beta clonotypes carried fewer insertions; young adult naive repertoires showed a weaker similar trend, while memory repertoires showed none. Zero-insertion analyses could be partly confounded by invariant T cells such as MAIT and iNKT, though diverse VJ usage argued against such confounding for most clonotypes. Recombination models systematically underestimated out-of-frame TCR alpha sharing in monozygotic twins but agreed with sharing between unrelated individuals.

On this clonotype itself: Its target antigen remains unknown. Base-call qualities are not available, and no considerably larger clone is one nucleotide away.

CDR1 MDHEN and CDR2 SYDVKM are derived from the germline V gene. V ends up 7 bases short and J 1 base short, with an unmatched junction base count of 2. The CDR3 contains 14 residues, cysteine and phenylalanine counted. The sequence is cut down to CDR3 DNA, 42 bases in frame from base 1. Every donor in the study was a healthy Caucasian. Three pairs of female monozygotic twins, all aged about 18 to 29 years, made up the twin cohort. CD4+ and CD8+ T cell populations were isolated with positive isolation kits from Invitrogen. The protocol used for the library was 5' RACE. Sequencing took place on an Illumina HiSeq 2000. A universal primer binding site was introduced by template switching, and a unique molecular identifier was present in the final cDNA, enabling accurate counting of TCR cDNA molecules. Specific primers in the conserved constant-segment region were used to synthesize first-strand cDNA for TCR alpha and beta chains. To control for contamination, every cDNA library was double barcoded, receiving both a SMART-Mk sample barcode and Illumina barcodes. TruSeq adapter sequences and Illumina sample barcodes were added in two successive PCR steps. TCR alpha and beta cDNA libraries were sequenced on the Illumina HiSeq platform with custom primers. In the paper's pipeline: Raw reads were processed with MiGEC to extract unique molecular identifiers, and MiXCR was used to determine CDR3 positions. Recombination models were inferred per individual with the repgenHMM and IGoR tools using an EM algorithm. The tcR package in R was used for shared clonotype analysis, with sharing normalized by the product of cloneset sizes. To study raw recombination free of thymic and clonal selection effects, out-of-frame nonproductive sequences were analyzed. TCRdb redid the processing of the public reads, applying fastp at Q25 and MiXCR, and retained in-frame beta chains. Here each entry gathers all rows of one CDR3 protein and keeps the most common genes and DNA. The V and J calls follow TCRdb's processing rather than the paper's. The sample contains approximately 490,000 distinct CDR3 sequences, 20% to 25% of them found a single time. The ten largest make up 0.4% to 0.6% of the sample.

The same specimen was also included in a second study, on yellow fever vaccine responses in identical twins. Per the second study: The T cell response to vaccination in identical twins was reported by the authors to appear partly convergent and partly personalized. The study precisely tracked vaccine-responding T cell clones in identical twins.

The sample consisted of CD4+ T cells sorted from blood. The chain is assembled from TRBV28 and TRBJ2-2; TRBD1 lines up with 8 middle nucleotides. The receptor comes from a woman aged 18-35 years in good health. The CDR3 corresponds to CASKGTGNTGELFF. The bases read TGTGCCAGCAAGGGGACAGGGAACACCGGGGAGCTGTTTTTT.